This T cell receptor beta chain was identified in a study of cytomegalovirus exposure and HLA in healthy donors. Study-level results: Most of the CMV-associated TCR beta chains (in a later analysis) appeared to be HLA-restricted. Per a later analysis, HLA-associated TCR beta chains showed more clonal expansion than other, equally common TCR beta chains. TCR association rates varied by HLA locus in a later analysis, with DRB1 highest and HLA-C lowest.

Use of 60 Vbeta and 13 Jbeta primers characterized the PCR. Using immunoSEQ multiplex PCR, the repertoire was profiled, and TCRdb retains in-frame clones only, with some absent. Of some 110,000 clones listed, 70% to 80% were seen once; the top ten hold roughly a sixth. Worth noting for this clone: Its antigen is unidentified.

Germline V gives CDR1 SGHDT, CDR2 YYEEEE. V was clipped by 4 bases and J by 2 bases; unmatched bases: 6. The CDR3 loop spans 14 amino acids. The sequence derives from a man over 45 in good health and CMV-seropositive. Sequences were obtained from PBMCs. The chain links TRBV5-6 to TRBJ2-7; 7 bases agree with TRBD2. The CDR3 here is CASSLGDYPYEQYF. Here the CDR3 DNA reads TGTGCCAGCAGCCTCGGGGACTACCCCTACGAGCAGTACTTC.